These 26 T cell receptor beta chains were sequenced from one sample in a study of T cells after yellow fever vaccination. TCRdb re-called the 5' RACE reads through MiXCR, storing one row per CDR3 protein. The profile covers some 300,000 distinct CDR3 sequences, with roughly 10% appearing a single time and roughly 3% taken by the ten largest. Sequencing was performed on CD4+ T cells sorted from PBMCs, taken 45 days after the yellow fever booster vaccination. These receptor sequences come from a young man who received the YFV17D yellow fever vaccine.

The CDR3 protein is CASSLALGTETQYF. The CDR3 nucleotides read TGTGCCAGCAGTTTAGCGCTGGGGACGGAGACCCAGTACTTC. The chain uses TRBV12-3 or TRBV12-4 and TRBJ2-5; D assignment may be TRBD1 or TRBD2 (5 bases each). CDR3 length: 14 amino acids. The ends were cut back, 0 bases at V and 5 bases at J, with 10 bases in the middle.

At least ten counts were recorded for this clonotype. The chain recombines TRBV10-2 with TRBJ2-4, with a tentative D call TRBD1 (5 bases). Germline V CDR1 and CDR2: WSHSY, SAAADI. The CDR3 is 16 residues long. Trimming removed 6 bases from V and 4 bases from J, with 19 bases in between. The CDR3 spells CASSPSPGRAKNIQYF. DNA for the CDR3: TGCGCCAGCAGCCCTTCCCCCGGCAGGGCGAAAAACATTCAGTACTTC.

In this sample, this clonotype turned up many times. CDR3 nucleotides: TGTGCCAGCAGTTCCGGGACTAGCGGTCATGAGCAGTTCTTC. It specifies CASSSGTSGHEQFF. This rearrangement joins TRBV12-3 or TRBV12-4 to TRBJ2-1; 11 bases map to TRBD2. The CDR3 totals 14 residues. The V segment lost 4 bases and the J segment 8 bases; nucleotides outside the gene matches: 4.

This clonotype was counted a few times. This chain links TRBV7-2 with TRBJ2-4; 11 nucleotides match TRBD2. CDR1 is SGHTA and CDR2 is FQGNSA in the germline V gene. J was trimmed by 11 bases and V by 5 bases; bases with no gene match: 14. The CDR3 length is 16 residues. The CDR3 loop is CASSLTSSLAGGLQYF. In DNA, the CDR3 is TGTGCCAGCAGCCTTACTTCCTCCTTAGCGGGGGGGCTTCAGTACTTC.

The chain links TRBV10-3 to TRBJ1-2, with D uncertain. CDR1 and CDR2 from the germline V gene are ENHRY and SYGVKD. Trimming pared 2 bases from V and 8 bases from J, leaving 12 bases between. CDR3 length: 13 residues. In nucleotides, the CDR3 is TGTGCCATCAGTGAGGAGGGAATTCGGGGCTACACCTTC. Protein: CAISEEGIRGYTF.

This clonotype showed up just a few times. The rearrangement uses TRBV6-5 and TRBJ1-2; 9 nucleotides align to TRBD1. This CDR3 has 12 amino acids. Germline values: CDR1 MNHEY, CDR2 SVGAGI. V dropped 9 bases and J dropped 5; count of bases not matched to a gene: 4. The chain's CDR3 is CASKQGAYGYTF. CDR3 DNA: TGTGCCAGTAAACAGGGGGCTTATGGCTACACCTTC.

The chain has TRBV12-3 or TRBV12-4 and TRBJ1-4; D not resolved. Trimming stripped 2 bases from V and 8 bases from J, with 12 bases between. CDR3 length: 14 amino acids. The CDR3 reads CASSLSQLREKLFF. The CDR3 coding sequence is TGTGCCAGCAGTTTAAGTCAGTTGAGAGAAAAACTGTTTTTT.

The CDR3 loop reads CASRKTGNTGELFF. Written as DNA, the CDR3 is TGTGCCAGCAGGAAAACAGGGAACACCGGGGAGCTGTTTTTT. This chain connects TRBV3-1 to TRBJ2-2, with D perhaps matching TRBD1 (5 bases). CDR3 length: 14 amino acids. CDR1 is LGHDT and CDR2 is YNNKEL in the germline V gene (reference sequence). Trimming shortened V by 6 bases and J by 1 base, and 9 bases separated the two germline ends.

This clonotype was counted ten times or more. One junction end does not reproduce the germline sequence, and a read error may be involved. This rearrangement joins TRBV5-1 to TRBJ2-3; 13 bases are shared with TRBD2. Germline V lookup: CDR1 SGHRS, CDR2 YFSETQ. This CDR3 spans 16 amino acids. CDR3: CASSRGLAGGTDTQYF. CDR3 bases: TGTGCCAGCTCACGAGGACTAGCGGGGGGCACAGATACGCAGTATTTT.

J is TRBJ2-4 and V is TRBV9, with TRBD2 as a possible D gene (7 bases). Per the germline V gene, CDR1 is SGDLS and CDR2 is YYNGEE. Trimming pared 7 bases from V and 4 bases from J, leaving 15 bases between. The CDR3 is 14 residues long. This CDR3 is CASGYGGAKNIQYF. CDR3 coding DNA: TGTGCCAGCGGGTATGGGGGGGCGAAAAACATTCAGTACTTC.

The CDR3 bases are TGCGCCAGCAGCCTCAATGACTACCGAAGCACAGATACGCAGTATTTT. It translates to CASSLNDYRSTDTQYF. This chain links TRBV4-3 with TRBJ2-3, with a weak D call TRBD2 (5 bases). CDR3 length: 16 residues. Germline loops: CDR1 LGHNA, CDR2 YSLEER. V was cut by 4 bases and J by 0 bases, with 14 bases left in between.

The V call is TRBV5-1, the J call TRBJ1-5; D gene uncertain. The ends were cut back, 0 bases at V and 5 bases at J, with 12 bases in the middle. The V gene's germline CDR1 is SGHRS and CDR2 YFSETQ. This CDR3 has 15 amino acids. The DNA for the CDR3 is TGCGCCAGCAGCTTGGATCGGGGATCTGATCAGCCCCAGCATTTT. Protein sequence: CASSLDRGSDQPQHF.

J is TRBJ2-1 and V is TRBV7-6; unclear D gene. The CDR3 has 12 amino acids. V lost 3 bases and J lost 4, with 4 bases in between. In germline, CDR1 is SGHVS, CDR2 FNYEAQ. The DNA of the CDR3 is TGTGCCAGCAGCTTCAATTACAATGAGCAGTTCTTC. This codes for CASSFNYNEQFF.

The J gene is TRBJ2-2, the V gene TRBV20-1; 7 nucleotides match TRBD2. V gave up 2 bases and J gave up 5 bases; unmatched junction bases: 11. CDR1 and CDR2 (germline): DFQATT, SNEGSKA (reference sequence). This CDR3 is built from 16 residues. The CDR3 reads CSARPPGRGKTGELFF. The DNA of the CDR3 is TGCAGTGCTAGACCTCCGGGGAGGGGAAAAACCGGGGAGCTGTTTTTT.

The chain has TRBV7-2 and TRBJ1-6; D may be TRBD1 (6 bases). Germline CDR1 is SGHTA and CDR2 is FQGNSA. The CDR3 covers 15 residues. Trimming left V 5 bases short and J 10 bases short, with 18 bases between. In nucleotides, the CDR3 is TGTGCCAGCAGCCGTTACGGGGGGGCCGACTCACCCCTCCACTTT. This sequence encodes CASSRYGGADSPLHF.

This chain joins TRBV5-1 and TRBJ1-4, with 8 bases lining up with TRBD1. Unmatched junction bases numbered 7, after V lost 5 bases and J lost 7 bases. CDR3 size: 14 residues. Germline V gene lookup returns CDR1 SGHRS and CDR2 YFSETQ. CDR3 loop: CASSSGTGGEKLFF. The CDR3 nucleotides read TGCGCCAGCAGTTCCGGGACAGGAGGTGAAAAACTGTTTTTT. The full variable domain, completed using reference TRBV5-1 and TRBJ1-4, is KAGVTQTPRYLIKTRGQQVTLSCSPISGHRSVSWYQQTPGQGLQFLFEYFSETQRNKGNFPGRFSGRQFSNSRSEMNVSTLELGDSALYLCASSSGTGGEKLFFGSGTQLSVL.

This clonotype came up a few times. The V call is TRBV3-1, the J call TRBJ1-1, with 9 bases aligning to TRBD1. V dropped 5 bases and J dropped 5; count of bases not matched to a gene: 9. This CDR3 has 15 amino acids. The germline V gene has CDR1 LGHDT and CDR2 YNNKEL (reference sequence). The CDR3 DNA is TGTGCCAGCAGCGACTACAGGGGGCGGAATACTGAAGCTTTCTTT. This codes for CASSDYRGRNTEAFF.

This clonotype appeared a few times. The V and J genes are TRBV28 and TRBJ1-1, with D perhaps matching TRBD1 (5 bases). This CDR3 comprises 15 residues. Germline V CDR1 and CDR2: MDHEN, SYDVKM. The ends were cut back, 3 bases at V and 0 bases at J, with 11 bases in the middle. The CDR3 DNA follows: TGTGCCAGCAGTTTCGCGGGACTATTGAACACTGAAGCTTTCTTT. It translates to CASSFAGLLNTEAFF.

This clonotype was detected a few times. V gene TRBV19 combines with J gene TRBJ1-1; tentative D call: TRBD1 (6 bases). Per germline, CDR1 LNHDA and CDR2 SQIVND (reference sequence). Trimming removed 5 bases from V and 1 base from J, with 11 bases in between. The CDR3 is 14 residues long. CDR3 DNA: TGTGCCAGTAGTCCCAACAGGGAGAACACTGAAGCTTTCTTT. Translating it yields CASSPNRENTEAFF.

The chain has TRBV12-3 or TRBV12-4 and TRBJ2-5, with D possibly TRBD2 on 6 matching bases. The V and J ends lost 3 bases and 1 base respectively, with 12 bases between them. CDR3 length: 15 residues. Here the CDR3 reads CASSFRGGFQETQYF. In nucleotides, the CDR3 is TGTGCCAGCAGTTTCCGGGGAGGTTTCCAAGAGACCCAGTACTTC.

Ten or more counts support this clonotype. The genes are TRBV20-1 and TRBJ1-5, with D unclear. The V end lost 6 bases, the J end lost 4 bases, and 16 bases lay between the germline ends. CDR1 DFQATT and CDR2 SNEGSKA come from the germline V gene (reference sequence). The CDR3 loop spans 14 amino acids. CDR3 sequence: CSAKGSLFNQPQHF. As DNA, the CDR3 is TGCAGTGCAAAAGGTTCCCTTTTTAATCAGCCCCAGCATTTT.

As DNA, the CDR3 is TGTGCCAGCAGCTCCCGACAGGGTCCGGTTCCTGGAAACACCATATATTTT. Its protein product is CASSSRQGPVPGNTIYF. The chain recombines TRBV9 with TRBJ1-3; 7 bases are a match to TRBD1. This CDR3 is 17 amino acids long. V lost 4 bases, J lost 2 bases, and 12 bases stayed unmatched. Germline CDR1 is SGDLS and CDR2 is YYNGEE.

This clonotype was observed a few times. The rearrangement links TRBV5-1 to TRBJ2-2; TRBD2 matches at 7 bases. Germline-derived CDR1 and CDR2 are SGHRS and YFSETQ. V trimming: 7 bases; J trimming: 4 bases; junction bases outside the gene matches: 10. This CDR3 region has 15 residues. Written as DNA, the CDR3 is TGCGCCAGCCGCCTTGGAGGCGGGGGCACCGGGGAGCTGTTTTTT. Translating it yields CASRLGGGGTGELFF.

This clonotype was recorded a few times. The chain recombines TRBV5-1 with TRBJ2-5, with D perhaps assigned TRBD1 or TRBD2 (5 bases each). CDR1 is SGHRS and CDR2 is YFSETQ in the germline V gene. V dropped 3 bases and J dropped 7 bases, with 10 bases sitting between them. CDR3 length: 12 residues. CDR3 nucleotide sequence: TGCGCCAGCAGCTGGGACGGAGGGACCCAGTACTTC. Protein sequence: CASSWDGGTQYF.

Only a few counts were recorded for this clonotype. The chain joins TRBV7-2 to TRBJ2-3; possible D gene TRBD1, 6 bases. The CDR3 sequence is 14 residues long. V shed 6 bases and J shed 5 bases, with 15 bases lying between them. Germline loops: CDR1 SGHTA, CDR2 FQGNSA. The CDR3 sequence: CASRLGALVDTQYF. DNA for the CDR3: TGTGCCAGCAGACTGGGGGCCCTAGTAGATACGCAGTATTTT.

This sequence joins TRBV25-1 and TRBJ2-3; weak D call: TRBD1 (5 bases). The ends were cut back, 1 base at V and 0 bases at J, with 8 bases in the middle. The CDR3 is made up of 15 amino acids. CDR1 is MGHDK and CDR2 is SYGVNS in the germline V gene. The CDR3 DNA is TGTGCCAGCAGTGAATTGGGGCAAAGCACAGATACGCAGTATTTT. Its protein product is CASSELGQSTDTQYF.